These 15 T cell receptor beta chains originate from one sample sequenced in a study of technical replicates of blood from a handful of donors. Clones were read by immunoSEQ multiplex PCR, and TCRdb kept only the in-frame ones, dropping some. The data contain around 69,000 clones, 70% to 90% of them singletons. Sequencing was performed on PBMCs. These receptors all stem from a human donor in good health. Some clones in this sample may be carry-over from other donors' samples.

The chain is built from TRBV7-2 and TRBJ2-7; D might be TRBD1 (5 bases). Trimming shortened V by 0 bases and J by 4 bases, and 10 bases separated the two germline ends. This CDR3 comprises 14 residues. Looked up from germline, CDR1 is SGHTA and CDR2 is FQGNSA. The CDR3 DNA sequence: TGTGCCAGCAGCTTAGCCAGGGTCTCGTACGAGCAGTACTTC. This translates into CASSLARVSYEQYF.

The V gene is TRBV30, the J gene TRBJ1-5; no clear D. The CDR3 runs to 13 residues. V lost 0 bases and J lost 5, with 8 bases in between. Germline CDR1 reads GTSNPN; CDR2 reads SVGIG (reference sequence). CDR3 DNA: TGTGCCTGGAGTGTTGCGGGCCATCAGCCCCAGCATTTT. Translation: CAWSVAGHQPQHF.

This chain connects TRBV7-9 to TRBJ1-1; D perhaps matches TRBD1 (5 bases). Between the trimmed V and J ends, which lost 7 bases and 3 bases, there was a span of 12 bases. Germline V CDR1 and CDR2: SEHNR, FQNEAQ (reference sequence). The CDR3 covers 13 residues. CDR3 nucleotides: TGTGCCAGCACCCCCGCGGGGGACACTGAAGCTTTCTTT. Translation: CASTPAGDTEAFF.

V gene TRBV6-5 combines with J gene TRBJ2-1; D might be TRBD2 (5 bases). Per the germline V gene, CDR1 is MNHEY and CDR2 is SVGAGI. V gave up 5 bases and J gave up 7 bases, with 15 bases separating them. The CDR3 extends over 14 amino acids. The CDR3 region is CASSTLRTRNEQFF. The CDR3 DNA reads TGTGCCAGCAGTACCCTCCGAACTAGGAATGAGCAGTTCTTC.

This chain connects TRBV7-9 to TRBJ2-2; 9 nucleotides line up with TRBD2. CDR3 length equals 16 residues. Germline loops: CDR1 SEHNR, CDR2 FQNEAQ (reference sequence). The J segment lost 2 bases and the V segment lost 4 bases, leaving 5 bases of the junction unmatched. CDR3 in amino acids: CASSSASGTNTGELFF. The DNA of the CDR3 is TGTGCCAGCAGCTCCGCTAGCGGGACAAACACCGGGGAGCTGTTTTTT.

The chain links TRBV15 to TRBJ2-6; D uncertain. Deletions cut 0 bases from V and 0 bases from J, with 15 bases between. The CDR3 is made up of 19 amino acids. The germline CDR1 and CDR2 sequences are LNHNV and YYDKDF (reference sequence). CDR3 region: CATSRDRVALSSGANVLTF. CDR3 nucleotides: TGTGCCACCAGCAGAGATCGGGTGGCTTTGAGCTCTGGGGCCAACGTCCTGACTTTC. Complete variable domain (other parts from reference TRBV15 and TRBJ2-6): DAMVIQNPRYQVTQFGKPVTLSCSQTLNHNVMYWYQQKSSQAPKLLFHYYDKDFNNEADTPDNFQSRRPNTSFCFLDIRSPGLGDTAMYLCATSRDRVALSSGANVLTFGAGSRLTVL.

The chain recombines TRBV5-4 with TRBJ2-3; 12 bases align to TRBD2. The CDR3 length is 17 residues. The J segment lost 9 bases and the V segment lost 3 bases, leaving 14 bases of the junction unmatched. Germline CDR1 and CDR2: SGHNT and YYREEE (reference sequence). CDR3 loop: CASSSTLTSGGFRTQYF. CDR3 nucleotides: TGTGCCAGCAGCTCCACTCTAACTAGCGGGGGGTTTCGGACGCAGTATTTT. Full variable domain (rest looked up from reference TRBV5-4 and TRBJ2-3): ETGVTQSPTHLIKTRGQQVTLRCSSQSGHNTVSWYQQALGQGPQFIFQYYREEENGRGNFPPRFSGLQFPNYSSELNVNALELDDSALYLCASSSTLTSGGFRTQYFGPGTRLTVL.

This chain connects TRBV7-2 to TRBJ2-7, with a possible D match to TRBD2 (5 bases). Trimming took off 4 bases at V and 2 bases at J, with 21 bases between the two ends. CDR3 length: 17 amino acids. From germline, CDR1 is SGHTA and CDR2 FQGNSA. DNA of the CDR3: TGTGCCAGCAGCTCATCCTCCTTTGGGGAGTCCGCCTACGAGCAGTACTTC. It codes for CASSSSSFGESAYEQYF.

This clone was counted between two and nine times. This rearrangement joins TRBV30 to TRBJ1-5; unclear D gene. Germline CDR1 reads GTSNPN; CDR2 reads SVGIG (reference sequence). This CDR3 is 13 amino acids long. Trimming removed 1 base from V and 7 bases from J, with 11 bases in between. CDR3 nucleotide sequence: TGTGCCTGGAGTGCGAGTGAGGAACAGCCCCAGCATTTT. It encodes CAWSASEEQPQHF.

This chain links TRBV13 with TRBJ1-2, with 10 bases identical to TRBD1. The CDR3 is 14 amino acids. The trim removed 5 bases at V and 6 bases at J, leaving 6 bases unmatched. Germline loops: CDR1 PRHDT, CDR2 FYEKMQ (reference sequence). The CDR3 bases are TGTGCCAGCAGCCCTCTGACAGGGGGCAATGGCTACACCTTC. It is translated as CASSPLTGGNGYTF.

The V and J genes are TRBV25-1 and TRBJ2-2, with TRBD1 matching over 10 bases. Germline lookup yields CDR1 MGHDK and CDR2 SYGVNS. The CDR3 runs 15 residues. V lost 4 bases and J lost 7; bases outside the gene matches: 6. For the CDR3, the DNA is TGTGCCAGCAGTGCGACAGGGGGCGCTTTCGGGGAGCTGTTTTTT. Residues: CASSATGGAFGELFF. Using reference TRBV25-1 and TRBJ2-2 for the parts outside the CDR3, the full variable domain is EADIYQTPRYLVIGTGKKITLECSQTMGHDKMYWYQQDPGMELHLIHYSYGVNSTEKGDLSSESTVSRIRTEHFPLTLESARPSHTSQYLCASSATGGAFGELFFGEGSRLTVL.

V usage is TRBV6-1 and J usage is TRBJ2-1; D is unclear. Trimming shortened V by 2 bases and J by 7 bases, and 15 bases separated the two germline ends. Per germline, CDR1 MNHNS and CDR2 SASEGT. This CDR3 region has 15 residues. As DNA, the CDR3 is TGTGCCAGCAGTGAACCGGCGACTTCCAAGAATGAGCAGTTCTTC. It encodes CASSEPATSKNEQFF.

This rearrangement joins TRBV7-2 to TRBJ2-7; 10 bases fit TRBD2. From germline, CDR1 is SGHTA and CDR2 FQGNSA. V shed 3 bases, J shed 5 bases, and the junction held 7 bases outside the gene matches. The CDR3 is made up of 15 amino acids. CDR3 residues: CASSLLAGELDEQYF. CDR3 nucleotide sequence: TGTGCCAGCAGCTTGCTAGCGGGAGAATTGGACGAGCAGTACTTC.

The CDR3 spells CASSGSTGTGIYEQYF. As DNA, the CDR3 is TGTGCCAGCAGCGGCTCCACCGGGACAGGAATCTACGAGCAGTACTTC. This chain connects TRBV11-2 to TRBJ2-7; the match to TRBD1 covers 8 bases. Trimming at V came to 5 bases and at J to 3 bases, leaving 12 bases not matched to a gene. The germline CDR1 and CDR2 sequences are SGHAT and FQNNGV. This CDR3 contains 16 residues.

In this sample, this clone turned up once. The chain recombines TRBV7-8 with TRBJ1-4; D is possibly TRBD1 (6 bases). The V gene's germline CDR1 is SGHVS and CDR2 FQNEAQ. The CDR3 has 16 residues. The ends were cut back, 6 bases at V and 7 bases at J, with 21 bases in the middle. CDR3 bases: TGTGCCAGCAGAAAGAGCGGCCAGGGGCTAAGTGAAAAACTGTTTTTT. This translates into CASRKSGQGLSEKLFF.